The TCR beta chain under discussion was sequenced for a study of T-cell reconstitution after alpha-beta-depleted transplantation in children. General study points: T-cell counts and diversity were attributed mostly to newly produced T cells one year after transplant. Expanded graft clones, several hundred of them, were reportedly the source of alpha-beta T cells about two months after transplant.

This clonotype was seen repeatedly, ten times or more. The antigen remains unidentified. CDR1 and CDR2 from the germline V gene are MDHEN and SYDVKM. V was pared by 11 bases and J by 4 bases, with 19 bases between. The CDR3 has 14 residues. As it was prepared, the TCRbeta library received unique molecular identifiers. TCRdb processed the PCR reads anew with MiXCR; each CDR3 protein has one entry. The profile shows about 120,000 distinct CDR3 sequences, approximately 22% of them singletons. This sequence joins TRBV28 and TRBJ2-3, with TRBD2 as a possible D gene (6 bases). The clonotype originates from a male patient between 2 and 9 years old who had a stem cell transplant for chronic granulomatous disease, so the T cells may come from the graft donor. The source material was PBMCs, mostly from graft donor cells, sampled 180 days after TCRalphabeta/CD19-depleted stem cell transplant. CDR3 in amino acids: CALPTGEVPDTQYF. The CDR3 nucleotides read TGTGCCCTCCCCACGGGGGAGGTGCCAGATACGCAGTATTTT.